Shown below are 28 T cell receptor beta chains from a single sample sequenced in a study of shared clonotypes between healthy human individuals. Clones were read by immunoSEQ multiplex PCR, and TCRdb kept only the in-frame ones, dropping some. Counted here are over 850,000 clones, around 82% occurring once; the ten biggest clones make up under 0.6%. The material sequenced was memory CD4+ T cells from PBMCs. Subset here: CD45RA-negative fraction. All receptors derive from a man between 18 and 29 years old in good health. Some clones in this sample may be carry-over from other donors' samples.

The chain joins TRBV4-1 to TRBJ1-2, with a possible D match to TRBD1 (5 bases). CDR1 and CDR2 (germline): MGHRA, YSYEKL. This CDR3 is built from 17 residues. V lost 0 bases to trimming and J lost 8 bases, with 22 bases between them. CDR3 sequence reads: CASSQDTTRDRYSGYTF. Written as DNA, the CDR3 is TGCGCCAGCAGCCAAGATACGACCCGGGACCGCTACAGCGGCTACACCTTC.

This clone was seen only once. V gene TRBV28 combines with J gene TRBJ1-1; D gene unclear. The CDR3 totals 15 residues. In germline, CDR1 is MDHEN, CDR2 SYDVKM. The ends were cut back, 5 bases at V and 1 base at J, with 14 bases in the middle. In nucleotides, the CDR3 is TGTGCCAGCAGTCACATTGATGGAAGGAACACTGAAGCTTTCTTT. Its translation is CASSHIDGRNTEAFF.

The gene calls are TRBV5-4 and TRBJ2-3; 11 nucleotides agree with TRBD2. CDR1 SGHNT and CDR2 YYREEE come from the germline V gene (reference sequence). V lost 1 base, J lost 1 base, and 5 bases stayed unmatched. The CDR3 covers 17 residues. The CDR3 sequence: CASSLRLAGGRTDTQYF. The CDR3 coding sequence is TGTGCCAGCAGCTTGCGCTTAGCGGGAGGGCGCACAGATACGCAGTATTTT.

In its sample, this clone was seen a few times. The chain carries TRBV18 and TRBJ1-1; D is unclear. The CDR3 loop spans 14 amino acids. CDR1 KGHSH and CDR2 LQKENI come from the germline V gene. Trimming shortened V by 8 bases and J by 3 bases, and 16 bases separated the two germline ends. The CDR3 here is CASLFTQTDTEAFF. The CDR3 DNA reads as TGTGCCAGCCTTTTCACACAGACCGACACTGAAGCTTTCTTT. The full variable domain, in which reference TRBV18 and TRBJ1-1 provide the parts outside the CDR3, is NAGVMQNPRHLVRRRGQEARLRCSPMKGHSHVYWYRQLPEEGLKFMVYLQKENIIDESGMPKERFSAEFPKEGPSILRIQQVVRGDSAAYFCASLFTQTDTEAFFGQGTRLTVV.

This clone was seen a single time. This sequence joins TRBV28 and TRBJ2-1; 8 bases agree with TRBD2. The germline CDR1 and CDR2 sequences are MDHEN and SYDVKM. This CDR3 is 18 amino acids long. The V segment lost 4 bases and the J segment 0 bases; nucleotides outside the gene matches: 11. CDR3 amino acids: CASSSAGGSTSSYNEQFF. The CDR3 nucleotides read TGTGCCAGCAGTTCGGCGGGAGGTTCGACGAGCTCCTACAATGAGCAGTTCTTC.

The chain is built from TRBV19 and TRBJ1-3, with D possibly being TRBD1 (6 bases). CDR3 size: 14 residues. The ends were cut back, 7 bases at V and 1 base at J, with 11 bases in the middle. Germline V gene data show CDR1 as LNHDA and CDR2 as SQIVND (reference sequence). The CDR3, as DNA: TGTGCCAGTACAAGAGGGGGGTCTGGAAACACCATATATTTT. It is translated as CASTRGGSGNTIYF.

This chain joins TRBV27 and TRBJ2-1; D is tentatively TRBD1 or TRBD2 (5 bases each). Germline loops: CDR1 MNHEY, CDR2 SMNVEV (reference sequence). The CDR3 has 16 amino acids. Trimming took 2 bases from V and 0 from J, leaving 11 bases between them. For the CDR3, the DNA is TGTGCCAGCAGTTTAGGGGCGGGTCTCTCCTACAATGAGCAGTTCTTC. It is translated as CASSLGAGLSYNEQFF.

The sample holds one count of this clone. The chain links TRBV5-8 to TRBJ1-5, with D maybe TRBD1 (6 bases). The ends were cut back, 0 bases at V and 10 bases at J, with 14 bases in the middle. The CDR3 length is 14 residues. The V gene's germline CDR1 is SGHTS and CDR2 YDEGEE. The CDR3 sequence: CASSLESGASPQHF. DNA for the CDR3: TGTGCCAGCAGCTTGGAATCAGGGGCCAGCCCCCAGCATTTT.

Comment on this clone: At the DNA level, this CDR3 is encoded by other sequences in the same sample as well. The J gene is TRBJ2-1, the V gene TRBV28, with D possibly being TRBD2 (6 bases). Germline-derived CDR1 and CDR2 are MDHEN and SYDVKM. The CDR3 is 12 residues long. V shed 9 bases and J shed 9 bases, with 15 bases lying between them. The chain's CDR3 is CASTKVGGEQFF. In DNA, the CDR3 is TGTGCCAGTACTAAGGTGGGGGGTGAGCAGTTCTTC.

The chain couples TRBV4-2 to TRBJ2-5, with D possibly matching TRBD2 (6 bases). The J call may be incorrect, as the DNA end agrees better with TRBJ2-7. Germline V gives CDR1 LGHNA, CDR2 YNFKEQ. CDR3 size: 15 residues. CDR3 sequence reads: CASSRDSSSSYEQYF. DNA for the CDR3: TGTGCCAGCAGTAGGGACTCAAGTAGCTCCTACGAGCAGTACTTC.

There are a few counts of this clone. Other nucleotide sequences from this sample produce the same CDR3. The V call is TRBV29-1, the J call TRBJ2-3, with D unclear. The CDR3 has 12 amino acids. V gave up 3 bases and J gave up 1 base, with 5 bases separating them. Germline V gene sequence: CDR1 SQVTM, CDR2 ANQGSEA. In DNA, the CDR3 is TGCAGCGTTGATCCCGGCACAGATACGCAGTATTTT. It specifies CSVDPGTDTQYF.

The chain combines TRBV15 with TRBJ2-1; TRBD1 is a possible D gene (5 bases). Per the germline V gene, CDR1 is LNHNV and CDR2 is YYDKDF (reference sequence). V gave up 0 bases and J gave up 0 bases, with 18 bases separating them. The CDR3 is 19 residues long. The CDR3 coding sequence is TGTGCCACCAGCAGAGATCCGAACGTTGGGGCTAGCTCCTACAATGAGCAGTTCTTC. Its protein is CATSRDPNVGASSYNEQFF.

The chain combines TRBV7-9 with TRBJ1-1; perhaps TRBD1 as D (6 bases). Germline assignment: CDR1 SEHNR and CDR2 FQNEAQ (reference sequence). The CDR3 loop spans 14 amino acids. Trimming took off 2 bases at V and 3 bases at J, with 10 bases between the two ends. CDR3 nucleotides: TGTGCCAGCAGCTTACCAGGGGTTGACACTGAAGCTTTCTTT. As protein: CASSLPGVDTEAFF.

The chain uses TRBV4-1 and TRBJ2-1; D unclear. Per germline, CDR1 MGHRA and CDR2 YSYEKL. The CDR3 is made up of 14 amino acids. Trimming shortened V by 1 base and J by 6 bases, and 10 bases separated the two germline ends. The CDR3 nucleotides are TGCGCCAGCAGCCAAGGCTTATGGGCCAATGAGCAGTTCTTC. Protein sequence: CASSQGLWANEQFF.

This clone was counted between two and nine times. The chain couples TRBV27 to TRBJ2-7; the match to TRBD2 covers 9 bases. V lost 5 bases, J lost 5 bases, and 13 bases stayed unmatched. Germline CDR1 and CDR2: MNHEY and SMNVEV (reference sequence). This CDR3 is 16 amino acids long. CDR3 in DNA: TGTGCCAGCAGTCCTTTAGCGGGAGTGACAAACCACGAGCAGTACTTC. Amino acids: CASSPLAGVTNHEQYF.

The table lists this clone with a count of one. V and J are TRBV7-3 and TRBJ2-3, with no clear D. CDR1 SGHTA and CDR2 FQGTGA come from the germline V gene. The CDR3 is 16 residues long. Trimming stripped 0 bases from V and 0 bases from J, with 10 bases between. For the CDR3, the DNA is TGTGCCAGCAGCTTAACGTTCGCGGAGAGCACAGATACGCAGTATTTT. Its protein is CASSLTFAESTDTQYF.

This clone came up once. The CDR3 DNA is TGTGCCATCAGTGTGAACTACGAGCAGTACTTC. Translated: CAISVNYEQYF. The chain has TRBV10-3 and TRBJ2-5; D gene ambiguous. The end of the DNA is better explained by TRBJ2-7, so the J call may be wrong. The CDR3 is 11 residues long. The V gene's germline CDR1 is ENHRY and CDR2 SYGVKD.

This rearrangement joins TRBV5-1 to TRBJ2-5, with D hard to call. Germline V lookup: CDR1 SGHRS, CDR2 YFSETQ. V was pared by 0 bases and J by 10 bases, with 13 bases between. This CDR3 is built from 13 residues. In nucleotides, the CDR3 is TGCGCCAGCAGCTTGGGGTTAGTGGACGACCAGTACTTC. Its translation is CASSLGLVDDQYF. The whole variable domain, filled in from reference TRBV5-1 and TRBJ2-5, reads KAGVTQTPRYLIKTRGQQVTLSCSPISGHRSVSWYQQTPGQGLQFLFEYFSETQRNKGNFPGRFSGRQFSNSRSEMNVSTLELGDSALYLCASSLGLVDDQYFGPGTRLLVL.

The chain carries TRBV10-3 and TRBJ1-5, with 9 bases matching TRBD1. This CDR3 spans 18 amino acids. In germline, CDR1 is ENHRY, CDR2 SYGVKD. Trimming cost V 8 bases and J 0 bases; bases outside gene matches: 14. The CDR3 DNA follows: TGTGCCATCTTTACTTCCTGGGACAGGGAGGATAGCAATCAGCCCCAGCATTTT. Its protein is CAIFTSWDREDSNQPQHF.

The chain joins TRBV7-9 to TRBJ1-1, with 7 nucleotides matching TRBD1. The length of the CDR3 is 12 residues. With V trimmed by 7 bases and J by 13 bases, 12 bases remained unmatched. Germline loops: CDR1 SEHNR, CDR2 FQNEAQ (reference sequence). The CDR3 region is CASNITGVGGFF. The CDR3, as DNA: TGTGCCAGCAACATAACAGGGGTTGGTGGTTTCTTT. The whole variable domain, remainder taken from reference TRBV7-9 and TRBJ1-1, is DTGVSQNPRHKITKRGQNVTFRCDPISEHNRLYWYRQTLGQGPEFLTYFQNEAQLEKSRLLSDRFSAERPKGSFSTLEIQRTEQGDSAMYLCASNITGVGGFFGQGTRLTVV.

This chain links TRBV7-8 with TRBJ2-3, with a possible D match to TRBD2 (6 bases). Trimming removed 1 base at V and 1 base at J, with 9 bases between. The CDR3 is 15 residues long. Per germline, CDR1 SGHVS and CDR2 FQNEAQ. The CDR3 spells CASSLDGSGTDTQYF. The CDR3 DNA is TGTGCCAGCAGCTTAGACGGGAGCGGCACAGATACGCAGTATTTT.

This chain links TRBV11-2 with TRBJ2-2; D remains unclear. V lost 0 bases to trimming and J lost 5 bases, with 7 bases between them. The CDR3 length is 14 residues. Germline V gene data show CDR1 as SGHAT and CDR2 as FQNNGV. The CDR3 DNA follows: TGTGCCAGCAGCTTAGATGGGGATACCGGGGAGCTGTTTTTT. Translating gives CASSLDGDTGELFF.

CDR3 coding DNA: TGTGCCAGCAGCCAAATCGGGCACACAGATACGCAGTATTTT. It codes for CASSQIGHTDTQYF. The chain uses TRBV7-7 and TRBJ2-3; no clear D. V was shortened by 5 bases and J by 2 bases, with 11 bases between the two germline ends. The CDR3 has 14 amino acids. The germline V gene has CDR1 SSHAT and CDR2 FNYEAQ (reference sequence).

The rearrangement uses TRBV6-1 and TRBJ2-5; 8 positions agree with TRBD2. Trimming removed 5 bases from V and 5 bases from J; junction bases left unmatched: 10. The germline gives CDR1 MNHNS, CDR2 SASEGT. The CDR3 length is 15 residues. The CDR3: CASSSSGTRWETQYF. The CDR3 DNA sequence: TGTGCCAGCAGTTCATCCGGGACTAGGTGGGAGACCCAGTACTTC.

The V and J genes are TRBV2 and TRBJ2-7; 7 bases are a match to TRBD2. Germline values: CDR1 SNHLY, CDR2 FYNNEI. The CDR3 loop spans 14 amino acids. V shed 6 bases, J shed 7 bases, and the junction held 12 bases outside the gene matches. CDR3 sequence (DNA): TGTGCCAGCAGGTCTGGGCGGGAGTACGGGGAGCAGTACTTC. Encoded protein: CASRSGREYGEQYF.

A note on this clone: The identical CDR3 is also encoded by other nucleotide sequences in the sample. The chain links TRBV5-1 to TRBJ1-3, with unresolved D. From germline, CDR1 is SGHRS and CDR2 YFSETQ. The CDR3 runs 15 residues. The V gene lost 4 bases and the J gene lost 0 bases, with 11 bases spanning the gap. The CDR3 DNA reads TGCGCCAGCAGCCCGGACGGCAGCTCTGGAAACACCATATATTTT. Its protein is CASSPDGSSGNTIYF.

The chain uses TRBV11-2 and TRBJ2-7; D assignment may be TRBD1 or TRBD2 (7 bases each). V dropped 5 bases and J dropped 5 bases, with 22 bases sitting between them. The CDR3 covers 16 residues. Germline assignment: CDR1 SGHAT and CDR2 FQNNGV. The CDR3 nucleotides read TGTGCCAGCAGCCAGTTTAGGGGGCGGGGGCCCCACGAGCAGTACTTC. Translation gives CASSQFRGRGPHEQYF.

The chain joins TRBV18 to TRBJ1-2, with no clear D. Germline V gene lookup returns CDR1 KGHSH and CDR2 LQKENI. The CDR3 runs to 13 residues. Trimming cost V 3 bases and J 3 bases, with 8 bases left between them. The CDR3 sequence: CASSPPGHYGYTF. CDR3 DNA: TGTGCCAGCTCACCGCCCGGGCACTATGGCTACACCTTC.